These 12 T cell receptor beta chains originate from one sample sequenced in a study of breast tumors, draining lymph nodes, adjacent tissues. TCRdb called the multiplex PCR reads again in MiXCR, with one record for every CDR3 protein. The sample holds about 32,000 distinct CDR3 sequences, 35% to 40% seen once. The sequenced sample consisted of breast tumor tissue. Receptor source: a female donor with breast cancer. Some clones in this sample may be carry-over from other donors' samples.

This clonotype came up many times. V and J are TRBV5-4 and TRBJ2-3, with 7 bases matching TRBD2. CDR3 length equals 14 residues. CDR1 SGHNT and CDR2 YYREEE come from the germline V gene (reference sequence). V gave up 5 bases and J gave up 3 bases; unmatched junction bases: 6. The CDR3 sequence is CASRGEGLTDTQYF. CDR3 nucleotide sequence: TGTGCCAGCAGGGGGGAGGGCCTGACAGATACGCAGTATTTT.

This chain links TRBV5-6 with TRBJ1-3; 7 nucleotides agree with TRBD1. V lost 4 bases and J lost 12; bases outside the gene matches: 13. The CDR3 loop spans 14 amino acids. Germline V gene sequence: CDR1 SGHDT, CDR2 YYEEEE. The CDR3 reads CASSQRQGLDYIYF. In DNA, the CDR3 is TGTGCCAGCAGCCAAAGACAGGGCTTGGATTACATATATTTT.

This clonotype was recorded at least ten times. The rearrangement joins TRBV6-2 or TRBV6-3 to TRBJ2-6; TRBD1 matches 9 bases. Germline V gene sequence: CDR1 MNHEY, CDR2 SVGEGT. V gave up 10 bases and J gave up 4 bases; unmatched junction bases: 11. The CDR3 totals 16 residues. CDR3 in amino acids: CATYSQGAHGANVLTF. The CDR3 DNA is TGTGCCACCTACTCACAGGGGGCGCACGGGGCCAACGTCCTGACTTTC.

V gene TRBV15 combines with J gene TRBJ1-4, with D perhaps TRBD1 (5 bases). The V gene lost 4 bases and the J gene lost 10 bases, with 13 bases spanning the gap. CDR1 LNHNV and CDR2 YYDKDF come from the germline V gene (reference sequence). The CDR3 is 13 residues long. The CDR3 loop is CATSTGPGGKLFF. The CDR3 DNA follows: TGTGCCACCAGCACAGGACCCGGGGGAAAACTGTTTTTT.

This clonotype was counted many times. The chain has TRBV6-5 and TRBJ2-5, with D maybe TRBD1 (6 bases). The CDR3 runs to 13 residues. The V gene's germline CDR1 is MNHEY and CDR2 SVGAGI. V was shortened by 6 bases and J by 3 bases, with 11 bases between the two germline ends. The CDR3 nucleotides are TGTGCCAGCAGGGACACAGGGAAAGAGACCCAGTACTTC. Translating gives CASRDTGKETQYF.

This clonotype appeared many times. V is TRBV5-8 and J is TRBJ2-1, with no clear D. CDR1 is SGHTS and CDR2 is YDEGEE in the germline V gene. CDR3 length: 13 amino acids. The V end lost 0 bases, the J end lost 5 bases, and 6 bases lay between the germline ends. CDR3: CASSLVGHNEQFF. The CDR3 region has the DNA TGTGCCAGCAGCTTGGTTGGGCACAATGAGCAGTTCTTC.

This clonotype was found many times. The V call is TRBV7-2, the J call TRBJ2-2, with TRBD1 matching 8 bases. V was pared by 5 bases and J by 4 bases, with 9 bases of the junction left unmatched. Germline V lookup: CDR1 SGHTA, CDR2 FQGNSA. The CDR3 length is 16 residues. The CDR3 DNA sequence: TGTGCCAGCAGCCGCTCAGGGGGCCGGGGCACCGGGGAGCTGTTTTTT. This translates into CASSRSGGRGTGELFF.

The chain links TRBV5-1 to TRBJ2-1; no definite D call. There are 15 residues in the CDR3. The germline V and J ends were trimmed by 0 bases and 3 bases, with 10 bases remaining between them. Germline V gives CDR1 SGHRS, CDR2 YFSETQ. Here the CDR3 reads CASSLATGSYNEQFF. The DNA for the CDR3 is TGCGCCAGCAGCTTGGCCACGGGCAGCTACAATGAGCAGTTCTTC.

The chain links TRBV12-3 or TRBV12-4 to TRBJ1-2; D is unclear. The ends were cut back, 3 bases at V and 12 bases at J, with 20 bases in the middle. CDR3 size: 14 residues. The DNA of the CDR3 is TGTGCCAGCAGTTTTTTCGTGCCTCCAGGCGGCCACACCTTC. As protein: CASSFFVPPGGHTF.

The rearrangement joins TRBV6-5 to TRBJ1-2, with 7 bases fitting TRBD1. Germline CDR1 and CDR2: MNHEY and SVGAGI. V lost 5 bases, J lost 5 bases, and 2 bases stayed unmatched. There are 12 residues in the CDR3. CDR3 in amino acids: CASSEQGYGYTF. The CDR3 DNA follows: TGTGCCAGCAGTGAACAGGGGTATGGCTACACCTTC.

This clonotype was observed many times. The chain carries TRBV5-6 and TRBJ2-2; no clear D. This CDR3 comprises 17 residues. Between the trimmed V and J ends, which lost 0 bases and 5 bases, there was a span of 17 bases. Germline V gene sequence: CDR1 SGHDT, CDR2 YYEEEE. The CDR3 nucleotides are TGTGCCAGCAGCTTGGGACGGACGACGCTCCGGACCGGGGAGCTGTTTTTT. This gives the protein CASSLGRTTLRTGELFF.

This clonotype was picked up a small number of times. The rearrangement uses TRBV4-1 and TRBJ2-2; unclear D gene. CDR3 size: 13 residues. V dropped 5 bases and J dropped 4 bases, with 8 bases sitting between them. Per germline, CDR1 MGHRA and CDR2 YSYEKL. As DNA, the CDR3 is TGCGCCAGCAGCACACTATTCACCGGGGAGCTGTTTTTT. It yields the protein CASSTLFTGELFF.